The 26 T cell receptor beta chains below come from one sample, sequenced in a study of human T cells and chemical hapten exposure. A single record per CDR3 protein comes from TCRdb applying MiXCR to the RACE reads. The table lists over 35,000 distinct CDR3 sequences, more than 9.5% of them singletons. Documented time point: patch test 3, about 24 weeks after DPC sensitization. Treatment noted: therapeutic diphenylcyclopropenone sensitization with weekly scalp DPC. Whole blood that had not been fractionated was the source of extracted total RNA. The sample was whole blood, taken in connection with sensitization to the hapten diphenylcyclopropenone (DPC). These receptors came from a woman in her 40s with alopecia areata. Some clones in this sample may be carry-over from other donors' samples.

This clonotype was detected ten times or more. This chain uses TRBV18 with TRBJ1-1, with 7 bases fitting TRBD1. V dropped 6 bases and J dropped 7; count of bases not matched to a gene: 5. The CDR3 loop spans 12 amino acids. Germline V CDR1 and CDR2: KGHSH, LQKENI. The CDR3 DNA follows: TGTGCCAGCTCGTCCCGGGACAGTGAAGCTTTCTTT. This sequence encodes CASSSRDSEAFF.

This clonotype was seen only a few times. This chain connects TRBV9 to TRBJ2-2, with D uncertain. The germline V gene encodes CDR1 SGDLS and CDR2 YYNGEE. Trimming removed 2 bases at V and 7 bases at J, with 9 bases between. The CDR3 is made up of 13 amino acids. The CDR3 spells CASSVYTGGELFF. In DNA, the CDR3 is TGTGCCAGCAGCGTGTACACTGGCGGGGAGCTGTTTTTT.

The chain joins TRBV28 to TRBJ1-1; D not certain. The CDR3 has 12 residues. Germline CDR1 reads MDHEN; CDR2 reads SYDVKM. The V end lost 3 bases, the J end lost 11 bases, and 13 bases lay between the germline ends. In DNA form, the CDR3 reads TGTGCCAGCAGTTTGGAGGGTTTGGGGGCTTTCTTT. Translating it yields CASSLEGLGAFF.

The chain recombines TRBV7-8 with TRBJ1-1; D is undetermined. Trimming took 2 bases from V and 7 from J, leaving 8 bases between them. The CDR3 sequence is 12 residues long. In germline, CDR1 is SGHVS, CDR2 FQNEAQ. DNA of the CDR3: TGTGCCAGCAGCTTATGGGCGGGTGAAGCTTTCTTT. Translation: CASSLWAGEAFF.

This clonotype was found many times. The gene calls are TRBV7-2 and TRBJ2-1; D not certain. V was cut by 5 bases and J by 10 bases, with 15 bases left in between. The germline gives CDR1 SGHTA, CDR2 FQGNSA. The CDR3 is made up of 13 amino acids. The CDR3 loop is CASSRESRREQFF. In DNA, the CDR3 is TGTGCCAGCAGCCGAGAAAGCCGCAGAGAGCAGTTCTTC.

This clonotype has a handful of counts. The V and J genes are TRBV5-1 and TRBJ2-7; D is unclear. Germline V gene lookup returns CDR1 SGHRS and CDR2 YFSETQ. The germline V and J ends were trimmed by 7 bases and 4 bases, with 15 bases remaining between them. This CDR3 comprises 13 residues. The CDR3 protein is CASGEGSSYEQYF. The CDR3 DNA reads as TGCGCCAGCGGGGAAGGATCTTCGTACGAGCAGTACTTC.

CDR3 sequence reads: CASSLQTKWTGEQYF. As DNA, the CDR3 is TGTGCCAGCAGTCTACAGACAAAGTGGACCGGAGAGCAGTACTTC. This chain connects TRBV28 to TRBJ2-7; no definite D call. Between the trimmed V and J ends, which lost 5 bases and 7 bases, there was a span of 21 bases. The CDR3 is made up of 15 amino acids. Germline CDR1 is MDHEN and CDR2 is SYDVKM. Supplemented by reference TRBV28 and TRBJ2-7, the full variable domain reads DVKVTQSSRYLVKRTGEKVFLECVQDMDHENMFWYRQDPGLGLRLIYFSYDVKMKEKGDIPEGYSVSREKKERFSLILESASTNQTSMYLCASSLQTKWTGEQYFGPGTRLTVT.

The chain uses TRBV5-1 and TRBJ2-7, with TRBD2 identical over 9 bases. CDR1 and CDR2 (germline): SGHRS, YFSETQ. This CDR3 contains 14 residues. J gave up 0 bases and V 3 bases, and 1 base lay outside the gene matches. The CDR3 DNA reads TGCGCCAGCAGCTGGACTAGCGACTCCTACGAGCAGTACTTC. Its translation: CASSWTSDSYEQYF.

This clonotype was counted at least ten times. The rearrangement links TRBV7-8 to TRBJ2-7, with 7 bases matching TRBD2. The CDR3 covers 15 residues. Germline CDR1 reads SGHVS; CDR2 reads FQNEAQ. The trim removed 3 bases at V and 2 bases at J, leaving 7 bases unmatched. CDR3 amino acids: CASSLGGTLAYEQYF. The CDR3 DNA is TGTGCCAGCAGCTTGGGAGGGACGCTCGCCTACGAGCAGTACTTC.

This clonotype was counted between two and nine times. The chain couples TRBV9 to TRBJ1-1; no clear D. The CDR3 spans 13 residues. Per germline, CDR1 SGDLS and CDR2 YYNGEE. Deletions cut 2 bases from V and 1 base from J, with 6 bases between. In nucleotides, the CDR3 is TGTGCCAGCAGCGTTACAGAGAACACTGAAGCTTTCTTT. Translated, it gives CASSVTENTEAFF.

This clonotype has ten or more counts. The CDR3 protein is CASSVTPVGEQYF. The CDR3 DNA follows: TGTGCCAGCAGCGTGACCCCGGTGGGCGAGCAGTACTTC. V and J are TRBV14 and TRBJ2-7; no reliable D call. The ends were cut back, 5 bases at V and 6 bases at J, with 14 bases in the middle. This CDR3 region has 13 residues. From germline, CDR1 is SGHDN and CDR2 FVKESK.

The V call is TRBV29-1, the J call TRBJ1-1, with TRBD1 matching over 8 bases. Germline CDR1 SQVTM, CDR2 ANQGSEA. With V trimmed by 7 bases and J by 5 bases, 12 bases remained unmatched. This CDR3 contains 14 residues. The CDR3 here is CSGGVQGAGTEAFF. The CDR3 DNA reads TGCAGCGGGGGAGTCCAGGGGGCAGGGACTGAAGCTTTCTTT.

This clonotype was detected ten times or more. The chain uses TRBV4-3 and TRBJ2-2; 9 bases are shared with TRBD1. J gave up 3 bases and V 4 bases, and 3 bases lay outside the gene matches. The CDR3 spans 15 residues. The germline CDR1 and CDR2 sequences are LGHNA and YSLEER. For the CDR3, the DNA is TGCGCCAGCAGCCCCCGGACAGGGGACACCGGGGAGCTGTTTTTT. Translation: CASSPRTGDTGELFF.

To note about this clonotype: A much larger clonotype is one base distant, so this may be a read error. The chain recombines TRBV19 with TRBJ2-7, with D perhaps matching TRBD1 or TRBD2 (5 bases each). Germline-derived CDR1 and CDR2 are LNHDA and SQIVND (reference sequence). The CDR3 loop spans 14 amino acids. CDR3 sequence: CASRGWDRSCEQYF. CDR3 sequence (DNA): TGTGCCAGTCGGGGATGGGACCGATCCTGCGAGCAGTACTTC.

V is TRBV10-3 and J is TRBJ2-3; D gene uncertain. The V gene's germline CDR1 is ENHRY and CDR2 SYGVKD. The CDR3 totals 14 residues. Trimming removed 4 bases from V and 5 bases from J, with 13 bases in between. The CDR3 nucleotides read TGTGCCATCAGTGTGGACCAGGACCGAGATACGCAGTATTTT. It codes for CAISVDQDRDTQYF.

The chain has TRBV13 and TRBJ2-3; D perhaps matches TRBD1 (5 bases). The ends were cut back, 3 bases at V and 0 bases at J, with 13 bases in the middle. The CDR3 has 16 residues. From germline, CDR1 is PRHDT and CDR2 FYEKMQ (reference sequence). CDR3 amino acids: CASSFQGPLSTDTQYF. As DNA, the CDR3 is TGTGCCAGCAGCTTCCAGGGCCCTCTAAGCACAGATACGCAGTATTTT.

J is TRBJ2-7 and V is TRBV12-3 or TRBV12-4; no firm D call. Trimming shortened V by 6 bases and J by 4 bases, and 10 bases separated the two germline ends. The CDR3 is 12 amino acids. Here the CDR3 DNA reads TGTGCCAGCAGCCCACAGAGTTACGAGCAGTACTTC. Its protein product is CASSPQSYEQYF.

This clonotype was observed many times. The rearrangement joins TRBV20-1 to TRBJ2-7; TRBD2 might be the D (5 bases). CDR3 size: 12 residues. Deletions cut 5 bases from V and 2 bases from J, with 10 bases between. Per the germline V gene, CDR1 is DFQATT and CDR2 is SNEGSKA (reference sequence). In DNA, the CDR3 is TGCAGTGCTGGGAGCATGACCTACGAGCAGTACTTC. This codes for CSAGSMTYEQYF.

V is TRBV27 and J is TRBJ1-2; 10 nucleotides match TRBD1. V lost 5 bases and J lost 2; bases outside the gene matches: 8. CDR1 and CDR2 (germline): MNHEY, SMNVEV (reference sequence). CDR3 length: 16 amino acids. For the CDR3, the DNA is TGTGCCAGCAGTCCCTCGAGGGGACAGGGGAACTATGGCTACACCTTC. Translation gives CASSPSRGQGNYGYTF.

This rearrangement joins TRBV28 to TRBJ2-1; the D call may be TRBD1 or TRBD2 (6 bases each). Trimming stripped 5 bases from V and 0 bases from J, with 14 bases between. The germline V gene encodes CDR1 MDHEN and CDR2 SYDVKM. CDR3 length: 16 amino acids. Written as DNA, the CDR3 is TGTGCCAGCAGTCCCGGGGGCCCAGTCTCCTACAATGAGCAGTTCTTC. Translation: CASSPGGPVSYNEQFF.

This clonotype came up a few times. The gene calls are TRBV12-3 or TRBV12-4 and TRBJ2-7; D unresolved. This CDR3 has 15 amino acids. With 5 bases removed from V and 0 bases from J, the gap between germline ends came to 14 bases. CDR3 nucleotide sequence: TGTGCCAGCAGTACCACAGACGGTCGCTCCTACGAGCAGTACTTC. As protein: CASSTTDGRSYEQYF.

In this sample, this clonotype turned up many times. In nucleotides, the CDR3 is TGTGCCAGCAGCCAAGTAGGCGGGCTCTCCTACGAGCAGTACTTC. Protein product: CASSQVGGLSYEQYF. This chain joins TRBV3-1 and TRBJ2-7; perhaps TRBD2 as D (5 bases). CDR1 and CDR2 from the germline V gene are LGHDT and YNNKEL (reference sequence). Trimming removed 1 base from V and 0 bases from J, with 10 bases in between. The CDR3 length is 15 residues.

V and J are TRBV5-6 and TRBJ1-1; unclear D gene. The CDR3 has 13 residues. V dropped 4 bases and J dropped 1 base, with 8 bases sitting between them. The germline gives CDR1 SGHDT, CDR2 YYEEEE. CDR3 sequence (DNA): TGTGCCAGCAGCAAACAGCGGAACACTGAAGCTTTCTTT. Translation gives CASSKQRNTEAFF.

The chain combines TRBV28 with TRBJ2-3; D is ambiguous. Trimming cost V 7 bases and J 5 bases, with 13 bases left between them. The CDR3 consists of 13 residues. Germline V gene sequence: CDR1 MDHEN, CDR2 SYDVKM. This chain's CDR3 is CASTPLFLDTQYF. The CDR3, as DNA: TGTGCCAGCACCCCCCTTTTTTTAGATACGCAGTATTTT.

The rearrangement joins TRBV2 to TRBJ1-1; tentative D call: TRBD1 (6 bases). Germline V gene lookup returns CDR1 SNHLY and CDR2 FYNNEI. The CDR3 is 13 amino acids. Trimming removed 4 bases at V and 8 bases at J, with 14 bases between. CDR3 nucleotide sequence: TGTGCCAGCAGTGGAGGGACACCGGGGGAAGCTTTCTTT. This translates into CASSGGTPGEAFF.

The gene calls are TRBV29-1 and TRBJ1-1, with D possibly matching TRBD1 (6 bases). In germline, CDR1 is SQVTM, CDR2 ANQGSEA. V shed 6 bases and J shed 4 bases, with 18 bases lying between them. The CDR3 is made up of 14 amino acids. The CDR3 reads CSVRRQAWGTEAFF. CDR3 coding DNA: TGCAGCGTCCGGAGACAGGCCTGGGGCACTGAAGCTTTCTTT.